These T cell receptor beta chains were read from a single sample in a study of glioma-infiltrating T cells after dendritic cell vaccination. This table comes from immunoSEQ multiplex PCR, and its TCRdb copy is limited to in-frame clones, with some not included. The sample includes over 70,000 clones, approximately 80% of them seen just once. The sequences come from blood, collected before dendritic cell vaccination. The receptors stem from a human donor with glioblastoma. Each CDR3 is given with its conserved first and last residue. D genes are given only for firm matches. Rows give clone size only sometimes, using once, few, many, or a class for an expanded clone.

j_gene | v_gene | abundance | d_gene | CDR3nt | CDR3aa
TRBJ2-4 | TRBV21-1 | once | . | TGTGCCAGCAGATTGCCTATAGCTACGCAAAGAAAAAACATTCAGTACTTC | CASRLPIATQRKNIQYF
TRBJ1-1 | TRBV4-1 | . | . | TGCGCCAGCAGCTTACCCTCCCCGGCGGGGGCTTTCTTT | CASSLPSPAGAFF
TRBJ2-1 | TRBV7-2 | . | . | TGTGCCAGCAGCTCCCGGCTAGGTGGTCTATCCTACAATGAGCAGTTCTTC | CASSSRLGGLSYNEQFF
TRBJ2-7 | TRBV5-4 | . | TRBD1 | TGTGCCAGCAGCCGGGACAGGCCAGACGAGCAGTACTTC | CASSRDRPDEQYF
TRBJ1-5 | TRBV5-6 | . | . | TGTGCCAGCAGCCGTAGTAGCAATCAGCCCCAGCATTTT | CASSRSSNQPQHF
TRBJ1-5 | TRBV7-8 | . | TRBD1 | TGTGCCAGCAGCTTCCGGGACAGGGGCCGCCCGGATAGCAATCAGCCCCAGCATTTT | CASSFRDRGRPDSNQPQHF
TRBJ2-7 | TRBV4-2 | . | . | TGTGCCAGCAGCCAAGATGGGGAGGACTGGGGGTCCTACGAGCAGTACTTC | CASSQDGEDWGSYEQYF
TRBJ2-5 | TRBV15 | once | . | TGTGCCACCAGCAGGCCTCGGGGGTCGCAAGAGACCCAGTACTTC | CATSRPRGSQETQYF
TRBJ2-3 | TRBV7-8 | . | . | TGTGCCAGCAGCCAAGCAGTGACTAGTGTGAATACGCAGTATTTT | CASSQAVTSVNTQYF
TRBJ2-1 | TRBV7-9 | . | . | TGTGCCAGCAGCTCCCCAGCCTTAAGACGGGATTACAATGAGCAGTTCTTC | CASSSPALRRDYNEQFF
TRBJ2-2 | TRBV9 | . | TRBD1 | TGTGCCAGCAGCGTTGGGACAGAGAACACCGGGGAGCTGTTTTTT | CASSVGTENTGELFF
TRBJ2-1 | TRBV5-5 | . | TRBD2 | TGTGCCAGCACTCCGGGACTAGCGAGGAATGAGCAGTTCTTC | CASTPGLARNEQFF
TRBJ2-1 | TRBV9 | once | TRBD2 | TGTGCCAGCAGCGCTTCGGGACTAGCGGAACTCTCCTACAATGAGCAGTTCTTC | CASSASGLAELSYNEQFF
TRBJ2-4 | TRBV14 | . | . | TGTGCCAGCAGCCAAGAGAGTGAAAACATTCAGTACTTC | CASSQESENIQYF
TRBJ1-2 | TRBV9 | . | . | TGTGCCAGCAGCGTCCATCTGGGAGGAAACTATGGCTACACCTTC | CASSVHLGGNYGYTF
TRBJ2-3 | TRBV6-4 | . | TRBD2 | TGTGCCAGCAGTGAGGCTAGCGGGAGGACAGATACGCAGTATTTT | CASSEASGRTDTQYF
TRBJ1-1 | TRBV28 | . | TRBD1 | TGTGCCAGCAGTCCCCAGGGGGTTGGTCCGAACACTGAAGCTTTCTTT | CASSPQGVGPNTEAFF
TRBJ1-1 | TRBV11-2 | . | TRBD1 | TGTGCCAGCAGCTTACGACAGGGAACTGAAGCTTTCTTT | CASSLRQGTEAFF
TRBJ2-7 | TRBV29-1 | once | TRBD1 | TGCAGCGTAGGACAGGGTACCTACGAGCAGTACTTC | CSVGQGTYEQYF
TRBJ2-6 | TRBV6-5 | . | . | TGTGCCAGCAGTAGTAGAGGGGCCAACGTCCTGACTTTC | CASSSRGANVLTF
TRBJ2-1 | TRBV7-8 | once | . | TGTGCCAGCAGCCCTAGAGACCAGAGCTCGAATGAGCAGTTCTTC | CASSPRDQSSNEQFF
TRBJ1-2 | TRBV25-1 | . | . | TGTGCCAGCAGTGATCCGCAGCGGGGGCTGGGCCTCTATGGCTACACCTTC | CASSDPQRGLGLYGYTF
TRBJ1-6 | TRBV5-1 | . | . | TGCGCCAGCAGCTTGGGTACCCCGGGGGATAATTCACCCCTCCACTTT | CASSLGTPGDNSPLHF
TRBJ2-5 | TRBV2 | . | TRBD2 | TGTGCCAGCAGTTTGACTAGCGGGGGAGAGACCCAGTACTTC | CASSLTSGGETQYF
TRBJ2-7 | TRBV7-6 | . | . | TGTGCCAGCAGCTTAACGGCCGGGGGAGTAGGGGAGCAGTACTTC | CASSLTAGGVGEQYF
TRBJ2-2 | TRBV7-8 | . | TRBD2 | TGTGCCAGCAGCAAAGGGATAGCGGGAGCTGGGGAGCTGTTTTTT | CASSKGIAGAGELFF
TRBJ2-6 | TRBV18 | . | . | TGTGCCAGCTCATCTAACAGGGAAGGGGCCAACGTCCTGACTTTC | CASSSNREGANVLTF
TRBJ2-7 | TRBV19 | . | . | TGTGCCAGTAGTTCGCAGGGGAGGCAGTACTTC | CASSSQGRQYF
TRBJ2-5 | TRBV4-1 | . | . | TGCGCCAGCAGCCAAACGGGACATCCCGAAGAGACCCAGTACTTC | CASSQTGHPEETQYF
TRBJ2-3 | TRBV10-3 | . | TRBD2 | TGTGCCATCAGTGAGTCGATAGCGGGCAGCACAGATACGCAGTATTTT | CAISESIAGSTDTQYF
TRBJ2-5 | TRBV28 | . | TRBD2 | TGTGCCACCGCGGGAACTAGCGGGGAACAAGAGACCCAGTACTTC | CATAGTSGEQETQYF
TRBJ2-5 | TRBV6-1 | . | TRBD1 | TGTGCCAGCATTATACCGGGACAGGCGGAGACCCAGTACTTC | CASIIPGQAETQYF